The sequence of this TCR beta chain was determined in a study of T cells in Graves' hyperthyroidism and ophthalmopathy. RNA transcripts gave rise to amplified TCR beta CDR3 regions. HTBI primers were employed in a first-round RT-PCR of the TCR CDR3. TCRdb re-called the multiplex PCR reads with MiXCR, one entry per CDR3 protein. The sample lists over 700,000 distinct CDR3 sequences, over 35% seen once, with 7.5% to 9.5% in the top ten. V dropped 5 bases and J dropped 6 bases, with 13 bases sitting between them. Germline V CDR1 and CDR2: MNHEY, SVGEGT. CDR3 length equals 13 residues. This clonotype was found a few times.

The chain employs TRBV6-2 or TRBV6-3 and TRBJ1-2, with a tentative D call TRBD1 (6 bases). This TCR was recovered from a man younger than 35 with Graves' hyperthyroidism. The sample comprised blood. The CDR3 protein is CASSEMGADGYTF. The DNA for the CDR3 is TGTGCCAGCAGTGAAATGGGGGCTGATGGCTACACCTTC.